The next 17 T cell receptor beta chains were all read from a single sample in a study of shared clonotypes between healthy human individuals. Assay used: immunoSEQ multiplex PCR; TCRdb lists only in-frame clones, some missing. The sample carries about 120,000 clones, 55% to 70% recorded once. The source material was memory CD8+ T cells sorted from blood. Subset in this sample: CD45RO+ cells pooled with CCR7-negative TemRA cells. The receptor set was obtained from a woman aged 30 to 39 in good health.

V gene TRBV11-2 combines with J gene TRBJ2-2, with D possibly TRBD1 on 5 matching bases. The CDR3 spans 17 residues. Between the trimmed V and J ends, which lost 6 bases and 5 bases, there was a span of 22 bases. Germline V CDR1 and CDR2: SGHAT, FQNNGV. CDR3: CASRNRTRHDGTGELFF. CDR3 nucleotides: TGTGCCAGCAGAAACAGGACAAGGCATGACGGGACCGGGGAGCTGTTTTTT.

The chain carries TRBV30 and TRBJ1-1; D call uncertain. CDR1 and CDR2 (germline): GTSNPN, SVGIG (reference sequence). V gave up 8 bases and J gave up 2 bases, with 15 bases separating them. This CDR3 region has 13 residues. For the CDR3, the DNA is TGTGCCGTACCTAGGTTGGATAACACTGAAGCTTTCTTT. Its translation is CAVPRLDNTEAFF.

This clone occurred many times. This sequence joins TRBV6-5 and TRBJ2-1, with D unresolved. V lost 9 bases to trimming and J lost 4 bases, with 13 bases between them. The CDR3 contains 13 residues. CDR1 is MNHEY and CDR2 is SVGAGI in the germline V gene. This chain's CDR3 is CASGIRFYNEQFF. The CDR3 DNA reads TGTGCCAGTGGTATTAGATTTTACAATGAGCAGTTCTTC.

The chain carries TRBV29-1 and TRBJ2-5; D remains ambiguous. The J call is in doubt because the DNA end fits TRBJ2-7 better. The CDR3 loop spans 10 amino acids. The germline CDR1 and CDR2 sequences are SQVTM and ANQGSEA. The CDR3 nucleotides read TGCAGCGTTTCCACCTACGAGCAGTACTTC. It codes for CSVSTYEQYF.

The chain employs TRBV6-1 and TRBJ2-7, with 8 bases matching TRBD2. V lost 8 bases and J lost 6; bases outside the gene matches: 12. The CDR3 extends over 14 amino acids. Per the germline V gene, CDR1 is MNHNS and CDR2 is SASEGT. The CDR3 coding sequence is TGTGCCAGCCGTCGAGCGGGAGAATCCGGCGAGCAGTACTTC. Protein sequence: CASRRAGESGEQYF.

This clone was counted once. The J gene is TRBJ2-6, the V gene TRBV5-1; 8 nucleotides align to TRBD1. V dropped 3 bases and J dropped 0; count of bases not matched to a gene: 5. This CDR3 contains 17 residues. Looked up from germline, CDR1 is SGHRS and CDR2 is YFSETQ. Written as DNA, the CDR3 is TGCGCCAGCAGCTCCTGGACAGGGAGCTCTGGGGCCAACGTCCTGACTTTC. It encodes CASSSWTGSSGANVLTF.

The gene calls are TRBV5-1 and TRBJ1-3; TRBD1 aligns across 9 bases. The length of the CDR3 is 17 residues. The V and J ends lost 3 bases and 1 base, in that order; junction bases with no gene match: 8. CDR1 and CDR2 from the germline V gene are SGHRS and YFSETQ. In DNA, the CDR3 is TGCGCCAGCAGCTACGGGACAGGGATTCTTTCTGGAAACACCATATATTTT. Translated: CASSYGTGILSGNTIYF.

The V call is TRBV5-5, the J call TRBJ2-3; tentative D call: TRBD2 (5 bases). The CDR3 has 15 amino acids. CDR1 and CDR2 (germline): SGHKS, YYEKEE (reference sequence). V shed 0 bases and J shed 4 bases, with 12 bases lying between them. The CDR3, as DNA: TGTGCCAGCAGCTTGGTTAACGACTATTCAGATACGCAGTATTTT. Its translation: CASSLVNDYSDTQYF.

The CDR3 DNA reads as TGCGCCAGCAGCCTTACAGGGGGTGGGACCACTGAAGCTTTCTTT. Protein sequence: CASSLTGGGTTEAFF. V gene TRBV4-1 combines with J gene TRBJ1-1, with TRBD1 matching over 8 bases. CDR1 and CDR2 (germline): MGHRA, YSYEKL. The V gene end was trimmed by 4 bases and the J gene end by 4 bases; junction bases not matched to a gene: 8. This CDR3 region has 15 residues.

V and J are TRBV6-6 and TRBJ1-5; D gene uncertain. This CDR3 has 16 amino acids. Germline V lookup: CDR1 MNHNY, CDR2 SVGAGI (reference sequence). Deletions cut 6 bases from V and 5 bases from J, with 20 bases between. The CDR3 is CASSLQRPGTHQPQHF. CDR3 DNA sequence: TGTGCCAGCAGCCTCCAGCGCCCGGGTACACATCAGCCCCAGCATTTT.

This clone was observed many times. V gene TRBV28 combines with J gene TRBJ1-4; a weak D match, TRBD1 (5 bases). The CDR3 has 14 residues. V was trimmed by 2 bases and J by 6 bases, leaving 10 bases between them. CDR1 and CDR2 (germline): MDHEN, SYDVKM. The CDR3 sequence: CASSLDGGDEKLFF. CDR3 DNA sequence: TGTGCCAGCAGTTTAGACGGGGGGGATGAAAAACTGTTTTTT.

This CDR3 is CASSIGGRGGKTQYF. DNA for the CDR3: TGTGCCAGTAGTATTGGTGGCAGGGGAGGAAAGACCCAGTACTTC. The gene calls are TRBV19 and TRBJ2-5, with D perhaps given as TRBD1 or TRBD2 (6 bases each). V was pared by 3 bases and J by 6 bases, with 17 bases between. This CDR3 spans 15 amino acids. CDR1 and CDR2 (germline): LNHDA, SQIVND (reference sequence).

This clone was seen just once. The chain is built from TRBV28 and TRBJ2-5; maybe TRBD2 (5 bases). The DNA end is a closer match to TRBJ2-7, so the J assignment may be wrong. The CDR3 is made up of 14 amino acids. CDR1 is MDHEN, CDR2 SYDVKM, per germline. CDR3 sequence reads: CASSLFGRTYEQYF. The CDR3 bases are TGTGCCAGCAGTTTGTTTGGGAGAACCTACGAGCAGTACTTC.

This clone was detected a few times. The chain joins TRBV4-2 to TRBJ2-3; 9 bases agree with TRBD1. Looked up from germline, CDR1 is LGHNA and CDR2 is YNFKEQ. The V and J ends lost 3 bases and 6 bases, in that order; junction bases with no gene match: 7. The CDR3 contains 15 residues. CDR3 amino acids: CASSQGTGNIDTQYF. CDR3 DNA: TGTGCCAGCAGCCAGGGGACAGGGAATATCGATACGCAGTATTTT.

The V gene is TRBV7-9, the J gene TRBJ2-6; 10 nucleotides match TRBD2. V dropped 5 bases and J dropped 0; count of bases not matched to a gene: 7. Germline V gene data show CDR1 as SEHNR and CDR2 as FQNEAQ (reference sequence). The CDR3 consists of 18 residues. In DNA, the CDR3 is TGTGCCAGCAGCGTCGGGACTAGCGTCCACTCTGGGGCCAACGTCCTGACTTTC. The encoded protein is CASSVGTSVHSGANVLTF.

The V and J genes are TRBV28 and TRBJ2-7, with TRBD1 as a possible D gene (6 bases). V lost 6 bases and J 5 bases, leaving 26 bases between the germline ends. Per germline, CDR1 MDHEN and CDR2 SYDVKM. There are 17 residues in the CDR3. CDR3 protein: CASSKLGHVVLLHEQYF. DNA for the CDR3: TGTGCCAGCAGCAAATTGGGACACGTCGTACTCCTACACGAGCAGTACTTC. Based on the CDR3 plus reference TRBV28 and TRBJ2-7, the full variable domain is DVKVTQSSRYLVKRTGEKVFLECVQDMDHENMFWYRQDPGLGLRLIYFSYDVKMKEKGDIPEGYSVSREKKERFSLILESASTNQTSMYLCASSKLGHVVLLHEQYFGPGTRLTVT.

V and J are TRBV27 and TRBJ2-2, with D tentatively TRBD2 (6 bases). Trimming stripped 7 bases from V and 7 bases from J, with 16 bases between. The CDR3 extends over 14 amino acids. CDR1 and CDR2 (germline): MNHEY, SMNVEV (reference sequence). The CDR3 sequence is CASTASATDGELFF. DNA for the CDR3: TGTGCCAGCACGGCTAGCGCAACGGACGGGGAGCTGTTTTTT.